This T cell receptor beta chain was recorded in a study of T cells in Graves' hyperthyroidism and ophthalmopathy. At least ten counts were recorded for this clonotype. Amplification of TCR beta CDR3 regions was performed using RNA transcripts as template. Using the HTBI primer set, a first-round RT-PCR was run on the TCR CDR3. A single record per CDR3 protein comes from TCRdb applying MiXCR to the multiplex PCR reads. The sample records 450,000 to 650,000 distinct CDR3 sequences, less than 25% being singletons. The CDR3 consists of 14 residues. Trimming stripped 6 bases from V and 2 bases from J, with 13 bases between. Germline-derived CDR1 and CDR2 are MNHNS and SASEGT.

Sequenced sample: blood. The sequence was collected from a man aged 18 to 29 with Graves' hyperthyroidism. The J gene is TRBJ1-1, the V gene TRBV6-1; D may be TRBD1 (5 bases). This chain's CDR3 is CASSLSGTNTEAFF. CDR3 coding DNA: TGTGCCAGCAGCTTATCTGGGACCAACACTGAAGCTTTCTTT.